Presented here are 11 T cell receptor beta chains from one specimen sequenced in a study of blood T cell repertoires in COVID-19. Sequenced by immunoSEQ multiplex PCR; TCRdb stores in-frame clones only, minus some. The table lists approximately 470,000 clones, 87% of them singletons. Sequencing input: PBMCs or T cells enriched from blood (not recorded which). The receptors shown here come from a woman aged 18 to 35 who had recovered from COVID-19.

The V and J genes are TRBV5-4 and TRBJ2-1; weak D call: TRBD2 (6 bases). Germline V gene lookup returns CDR1 SGHNT and CDR2 YYREEE (reference sequence). The CDR3 is 15 residues long. Trimming shortened V by 0 bases and J by 1 base, and 8 bases separated the two germline ends. CDR3 amino acids: CASSLVAGSYNEQFF. The CDR3 bases are TGTGCCAGCAGCTTGGTGGCGGGATCCTACAATGAGCAGTTCTTC.

In the case of this clone: This sample includes further DNA sequences coding for the same CDR3. The rearrangement links TRBV19 to TRBJ1-2, with 7 bases identical to TRBD1. This CDR3 region has 13 residues. CDR1 and CDR2 from the germline V gene are LNHDA and SQIVND (reference sequence). With 5 bases clipped from V and 6 bases from J, the junction kept 6 bases outside the gene matches. Here the CDR3 reads CASSFDREDGYTF. The CDR3 nucleotides are TGTGCCAGTAGTTTCGACAGGGAGGATGGCTACACCTTC.

The chain uses TRBV3-1 (or the pseudogene TRBV3-2) and TRBJ1-2; TRBD1 might be the D (5 bases). Germline values: CDR1 LGHDT, CDR2 YNNKEL (reference sequence). Trimming took off 1 base at V and 2 bases at J, with 11 bases between the two ends. The CDR3 extends over 15 amino acids. The CDR3 region has the DNA TGTGCCAGCAGCCAAGTAAGGGGCGAGAACTATGGCTACACCTTC. Translation gives CASSQVRGENYGYTF.

In regard to this clone: One end of the junction is discordant with germline, which a read error may explain. This chain connects TRBV5-1 to TRBJ2-1; 9 bases align to TRBD2. This CDR3 has 14 residues. Per the germline V gene, CDR1 is SGHRS and CDR2 is YFSETQ. The CDR3 sequence is CARRRRGGGNEQFF. The CDR3 nucleotides are TGCGCCCGCAGGCGGCGGGGGGGCGGTAATGAGCAGTTCTTC.

This chain links TRBV19 with TRBJ2-1, with TRBD2 identical over 8 bases. Germline CDR1 is LNHDA and CDR2 is SQIVND (reference sequence). With V trimmed by 4 bases and J by 10 bases, 6 bases remained unmatched. CDR3 length equals 13 residues. This CDR3 is CASSTSSGIEQFF. CDR3 DNA: TGTGCCAGTAGTACCAGTAGCGGGATCGAGCAGTTCTTC.

The chain employs TRBV19 and TRBJ1-2; D unclear. The length of the CDR3 is 13 residues. The V gene's germline CDR1 is LNHDA and CDR2 SQIVND (reference sequence). V was shortened by 3 bases and J by 7 bases, with 12 bases between the two germline ends. The CDR3 coding sequence is TGTGCCAGTAGTATCGGGCAGGCGGGTGGCTACACCTTC. This translates into CASSIGQAGGYTF.

This clone was observed a single time. The chain employs TRBV6-2 or TRBV6-3 and TRBJ2-7, with TRBD1 matching over 9 bases. Germline-derived CDR1 and CDR2 are MNHEY and SVGEGT. The CDR3 contains 13 residues. Germline trimming cut 1 base from V and 11 bases from J; bases unmatched to any gene: 6. The CDR3 coding sequence is TGTGCCAGCAGTTACTGGTTGACAGGGGGAGAGTACTTC. It translates to CASSYWLTGGEYF.

The chain employs TRBV9 and TRBJ1-2; 7 positions agree with TRBD1. V lost 2 bases to trimming and J lost 2 bases; unmatched junction nucleotides: 3. The length of the CDR3 is 14 residues. Germline values: CDR1 SGDLS, CDR2 YYNGEE. CDR3 sequence (DNA): TGTGCCAGCAGCGTCCTGGGACAGAACTATGGCTACACCTTC. Translated: CASSVLGQNYGYTF.

This chain joins TRBV28 and TRBJ1-4; 7 bases align to TRBD1. This CDR3 is built from 15 residues. Germline V gene sequence: CDR1 MDHEN, CDR2 SYDVKM. Trimming cost V 7 bases and J 5 bases; bases outside gene matches: 10. The chain's CDR3 is CASTLGGDSNEKLFF. CDR3 DNA: TGTGCCAGCACCTTAGGAGGGGACAGCAATGAAAAACTGTTTTTT.

J is TRBJ1-5 and V is TRBV7-2; D gene unclear. This CDR3 region has 12 residues. The germline CDR1 and CDR2 sequences are SGHTA and FQGNSA. V was cut by 1 base and J by 7 bases, with 5 bases left in between. In DNA, the CDR3 is TGTGCCAGCAGCTTAGGTGGCCAGCCCCAGCATTTT. Its translation is CASSLGGQPQHF.

This clone is a singleton in its sample. The chain joins TRBV11-2 to TRBJ2-7, with 7 bases aligning to TRBD2. Germline CDR1 is SGHAT and CDR2 is FQNNGV. The CDR3 runs 16 residues. V shed 3 bases, J shed 4 bases, and the junction held 12 bases outside the gene matches. CDR3 in DNA: TGTGCCAGCAGCTTGATCCCCGGACTAGAGGGGTACGAGCAGTACTTC. It translates to CASSLIPGLEGYEQYF.